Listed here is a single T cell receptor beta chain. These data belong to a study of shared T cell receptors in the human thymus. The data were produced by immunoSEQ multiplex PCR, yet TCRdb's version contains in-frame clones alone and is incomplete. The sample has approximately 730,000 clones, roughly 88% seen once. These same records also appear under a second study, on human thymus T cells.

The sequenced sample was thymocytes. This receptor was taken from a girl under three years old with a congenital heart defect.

CDR3 region: CSVNRLGGSYGYTF. CDR3 DNA: TGCAGCGTTAACCGACTCGGGGGATCCTATGGCTACACCTTC. V is TRBV29-1 and J is TRBJ1-2, with D maybe TRBD1 (5 bases). CDR1 and CDR2 (germline): SQVTM, ANQGSEA. The length of the CDR3 is 14 residues. The germline V and J ends were trimmed by 5 bases and 4 bases, with 17 bases remaining between them.